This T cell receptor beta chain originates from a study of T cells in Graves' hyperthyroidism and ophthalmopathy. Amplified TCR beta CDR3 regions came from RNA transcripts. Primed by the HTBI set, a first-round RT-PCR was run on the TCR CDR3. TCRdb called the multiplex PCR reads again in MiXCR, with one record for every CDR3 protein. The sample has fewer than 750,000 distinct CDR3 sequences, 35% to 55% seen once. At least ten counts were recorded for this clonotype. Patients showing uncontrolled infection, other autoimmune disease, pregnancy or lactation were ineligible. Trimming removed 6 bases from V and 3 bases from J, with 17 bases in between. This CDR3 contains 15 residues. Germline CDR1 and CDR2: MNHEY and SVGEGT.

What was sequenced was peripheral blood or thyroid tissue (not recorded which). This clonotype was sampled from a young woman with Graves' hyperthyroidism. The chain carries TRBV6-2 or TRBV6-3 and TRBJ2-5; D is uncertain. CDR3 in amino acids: CASSHPPGNEETQYF. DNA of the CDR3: TGTGCCAGCAGCCACCCTCCAGGCAACGAAGAGACCCAGTACTTC.